This TCR beta chain derives from a study of shared T cell receptors in the human thymus. The assay was immunoSEQ multiplex PCR, and TCRdb's table has in-frame clones only and misses some. The table records hundreds of thousands of clones, about 84% of them present only once. CDR1 and CDR2 (germline): LGHNA, YNFKEQ. V shed 4 bases, J shed 7 bases, and the junction held 2 bases outside the gene matches. This CDR3 contains 13 residues. This sample also belongs to another study, concerning human thymus T cells. That report notes: Corrective heart surgery yielded resections, and these provided the thymus tissue. V and J genes seemed to be used with bias in thymic and blood repertoires.

The sequence derives from a boy in the first two years of life with a congenital heart defect. The chain recombines TRBV4-2 with TRBJ2-1, with 9 bases identical to TRBD2. Sequencing used thymocytes. The CDR3 loop is CASSPGLANEQFF. The CDR3 nucleotides read TGTGCCAGCAGCCCAGGACTAGCGAATGAGCAGTTCTTC.